This section outlines one T cell receptor (beta chain) sequence together with its context. The antigen remains unidentified. The data derive from a study of monozygotic twins with cystic fibrosis. Overall study: With about 15 PCR cycles, barcoded libraries came from about 3 micrograms of fragmented DNA.

General study results and limits: Co-twins had the most similar V usage for 13 of 16 pairs, J for 8. The repertoire was suggested to be naive-dominated, clonality median around 0.01. Age, concordance and disease severity did not associate with shared CDR3 numbers.

Generated by immunoSEQ multiplex PCR, the TCRdb table keeps only in-frame clones and is missing some. Of 9,500 to 14,000 clones in the sample, about 96% are singletons; the top ten hold roughly 0.89%. There are 13 residues in the CDR3. Germline lookup yields CDR1 LNHDA and CDR2 SQIVND (reference sequence). V lost 3 bases, J lost 4 bases, and 9 bases lay in between. The sequencing sample was made of blood. This sequence originates from a boy under 18 with cystic fibrosis. V is TRBV19 and J is TRBJ1-2; D possibly corresponds to TRBD1 (6 bases). CDR3 sequence (DNA): TGTGCCAGTAGTATGGACAGAGCCTATGGCTACACCTTC. Amino acid sequence: CASSMDRAYGYTF.